The entry that follows covers one TCR beta chain sequence. A second PCR, run for about 7 to 11 cycles, used a sample-barcoded 5' primer plus a J-beta primer mix. TCRdb re-analysed the 5' RACE reads in MiXCR, keeping a single row per CDR3 protein. The data contain 700,000 to 850,000 distinct CDR3 sequences, roughly 40% of them singletons. The data were obtained in a study of blood T cells in healthy people across ages. Isolation recovered at least 6.5 million PBMCs from every sample. Unmatched junction bases numbered 4, after V lost 1 base and J lost 4 bases. Germline CDR1 reads ENHRY; CDR2 reads SYGVKD. There are 15 residues in the CDR3.

This TCR came from a man aged 18 to 29 in good health. The chain employs TRBV10-3 and TRBJ2-3; 8 positions match TRBD1. Sequencing was performed on blood. The chain's CDR3 is CAISELDRGADTQYF. For the CDR3, the DNA is TGTGCCATCAGTGAGTTAGACAGGGGAGCAGATACGCAGTATTTT.